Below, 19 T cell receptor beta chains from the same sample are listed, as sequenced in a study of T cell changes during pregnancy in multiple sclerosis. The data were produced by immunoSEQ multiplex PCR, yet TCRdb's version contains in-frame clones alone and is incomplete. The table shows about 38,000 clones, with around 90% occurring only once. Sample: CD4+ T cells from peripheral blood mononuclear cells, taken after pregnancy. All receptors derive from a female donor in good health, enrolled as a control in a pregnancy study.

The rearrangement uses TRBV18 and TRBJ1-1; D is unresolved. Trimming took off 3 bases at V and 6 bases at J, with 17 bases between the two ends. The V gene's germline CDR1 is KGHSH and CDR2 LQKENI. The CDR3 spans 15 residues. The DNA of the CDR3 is TGTGCCAGCTCACCCCCGGGAGGGTGGTCGGCTGAAGCTTTCTTT. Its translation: CASSPPGGWSAEAFF.

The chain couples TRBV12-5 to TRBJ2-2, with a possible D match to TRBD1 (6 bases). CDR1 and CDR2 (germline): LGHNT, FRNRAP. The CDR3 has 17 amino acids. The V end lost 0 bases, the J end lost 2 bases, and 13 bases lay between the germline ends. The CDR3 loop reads CASGLVQGQFNTGELFF. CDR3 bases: TGTGCTAGTGGTTTGGTACAAGGACAGTTCAACACCGGGGAGCTGTTTTTT.

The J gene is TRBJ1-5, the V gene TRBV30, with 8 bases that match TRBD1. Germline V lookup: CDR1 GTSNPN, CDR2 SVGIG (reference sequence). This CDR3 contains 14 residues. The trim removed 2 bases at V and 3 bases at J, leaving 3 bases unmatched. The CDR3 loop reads CAWSKQGVNQPQHF. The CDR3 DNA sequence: TGTGCCTGGAGTAAACAGGGGGTCAATCAGCCCCAGCATTTT.

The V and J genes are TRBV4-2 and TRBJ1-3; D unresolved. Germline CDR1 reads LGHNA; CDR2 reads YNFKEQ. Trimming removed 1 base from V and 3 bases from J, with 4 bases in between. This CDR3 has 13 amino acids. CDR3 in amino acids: CASSQVGGNTIYF. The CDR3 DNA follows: TGTGCCAGCAGCCAAGTCGGTGGAAACACCATATATTTT.

DNA for the CDR3: TGTGCCAGCAGTTACTGGGCGGGAGGTTCCTACGAGCAGTACTTC. It translates to CASSYWAGGSYEQYF. V usage is TRBV6-6 and J usage is TRBJ2-7; the match to TRBD2 covers 8 bases. This CDR3 spans 15 amino acids. Germline CDR1 is MNHNY and CDR2 is SVGAGI (reference sequence). V shed 1 base, J shed 1 base, and the junction held 3 bases outside the gene matches.

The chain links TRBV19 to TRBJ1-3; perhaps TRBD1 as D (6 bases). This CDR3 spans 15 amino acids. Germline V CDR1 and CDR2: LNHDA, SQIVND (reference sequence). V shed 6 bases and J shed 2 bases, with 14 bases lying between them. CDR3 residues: CASRIFQGPGNTIYF. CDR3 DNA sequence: TGTGCCAGTAGAATTTTTCAGGGGCCTGGAAACACCATATATTTT.

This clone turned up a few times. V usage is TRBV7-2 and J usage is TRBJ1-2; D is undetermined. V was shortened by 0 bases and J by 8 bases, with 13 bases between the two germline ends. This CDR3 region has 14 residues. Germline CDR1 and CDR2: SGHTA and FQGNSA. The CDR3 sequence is CASSLASAPRGYTF. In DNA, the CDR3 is TGTGCCAGCAGCTTAGCTAGCGCCCCGCGGGGCTACACCTTC.

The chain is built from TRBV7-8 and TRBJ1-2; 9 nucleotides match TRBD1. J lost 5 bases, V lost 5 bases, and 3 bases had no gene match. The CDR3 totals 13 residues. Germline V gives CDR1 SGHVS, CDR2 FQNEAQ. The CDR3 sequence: CASSPDRGYGYTF. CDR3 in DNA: TGTGCCAGCAGCCCGGACAGGGGATATGGCTACACCTTC.

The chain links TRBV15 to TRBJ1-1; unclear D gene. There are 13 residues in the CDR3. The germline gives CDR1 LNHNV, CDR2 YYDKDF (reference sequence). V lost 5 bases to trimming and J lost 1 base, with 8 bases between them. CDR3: CATSRYRNTEAFF. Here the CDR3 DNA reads TGTGCCACCAGCCGTTACAGGAACACTGAAGCTTTCTTT.

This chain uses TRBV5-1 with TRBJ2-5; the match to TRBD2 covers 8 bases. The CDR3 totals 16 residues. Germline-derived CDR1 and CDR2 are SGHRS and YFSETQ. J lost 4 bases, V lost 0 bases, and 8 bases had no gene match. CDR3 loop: CASSLVGGALGETQYF. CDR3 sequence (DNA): TGCGCCAGCAGCTTGGTCGGGGGGGCTCTTGGAGAGACCCAGTACTTC.

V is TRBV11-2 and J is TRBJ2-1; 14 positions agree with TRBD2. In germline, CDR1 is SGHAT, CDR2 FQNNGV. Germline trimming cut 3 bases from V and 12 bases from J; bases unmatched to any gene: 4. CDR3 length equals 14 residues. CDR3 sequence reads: CASSLGLAGVGQFF. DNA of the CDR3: TGTGCCAGCAGCTTGGGACTAGCGGGAGTGGGGCAGTTCTTC.

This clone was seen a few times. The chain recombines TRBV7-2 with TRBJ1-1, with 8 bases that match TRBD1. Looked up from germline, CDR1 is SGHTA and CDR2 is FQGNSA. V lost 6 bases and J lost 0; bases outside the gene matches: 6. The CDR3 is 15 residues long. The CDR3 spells CASRPDRAMNTEAFF. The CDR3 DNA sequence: TGTGCCAGCAGACCGGACAGGGCGATGAACACTGAAGCTTTCTTT.

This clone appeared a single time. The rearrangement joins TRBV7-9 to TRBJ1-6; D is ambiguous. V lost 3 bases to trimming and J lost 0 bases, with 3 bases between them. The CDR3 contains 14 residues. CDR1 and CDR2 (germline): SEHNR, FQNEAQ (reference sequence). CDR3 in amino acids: CASSFNSYNSPLHF. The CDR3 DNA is TGTGCCAGCAGCTTCAACTCCTATAATTCACCCCTCCACTTT. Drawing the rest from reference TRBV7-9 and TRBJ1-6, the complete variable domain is DTGVSQNPRHKITKRGQNVTFRCDPISEHNRLYWYRQTLGQGPEFLTYFQNEAQLEKSRLLSDRFSAERPKGSFSTLEIQRTEQGDSAMYLCASSFNSYNSPLHFGNGTRLTVT.

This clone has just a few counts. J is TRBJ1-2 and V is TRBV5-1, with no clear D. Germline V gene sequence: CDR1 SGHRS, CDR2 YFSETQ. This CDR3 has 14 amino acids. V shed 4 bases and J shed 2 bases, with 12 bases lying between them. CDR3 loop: CASSATGVNYGYTF. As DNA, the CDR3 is TGCGCCAGCAGCGCCACCGGGGTCAACTATGGCTACACCTTC.

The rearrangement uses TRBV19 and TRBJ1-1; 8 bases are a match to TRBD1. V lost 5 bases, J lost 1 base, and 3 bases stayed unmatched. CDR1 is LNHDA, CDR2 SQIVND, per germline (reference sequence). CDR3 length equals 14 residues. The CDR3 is CASSSGQGNTEAFF. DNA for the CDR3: TGTGCCAGTAGTTCTGGACAGGGGAACACTGAAGCTTTCTTT.

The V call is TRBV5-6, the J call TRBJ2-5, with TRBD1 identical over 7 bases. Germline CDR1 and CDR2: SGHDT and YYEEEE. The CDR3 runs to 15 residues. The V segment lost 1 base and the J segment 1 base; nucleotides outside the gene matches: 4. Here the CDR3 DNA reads TGTGCCAGCAGCTTGTACAGGGGCGGCCAAGAGACCCAGTACTTC. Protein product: CASSLYRGGQETQYF.

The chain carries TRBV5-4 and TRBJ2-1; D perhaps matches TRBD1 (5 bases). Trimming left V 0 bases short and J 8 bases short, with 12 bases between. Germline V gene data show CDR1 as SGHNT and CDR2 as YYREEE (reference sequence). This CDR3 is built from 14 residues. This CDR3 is CASSLVGQGYEQFF. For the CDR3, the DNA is TGTGCCAGCAGCTTGGTGGGGCAGGGTTATGAGCAGTTCTTC. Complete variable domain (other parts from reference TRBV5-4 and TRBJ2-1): ETGVTQSPTHLIKTRGQQVTLRCSSQSGHNTVSWYQQALGQGPQFIFQYYREEENGRGNFPPRFSGLQFPNYSSELNVNALELDDSALYLCASSLVGQGYEQFFGPGTRLTVL.

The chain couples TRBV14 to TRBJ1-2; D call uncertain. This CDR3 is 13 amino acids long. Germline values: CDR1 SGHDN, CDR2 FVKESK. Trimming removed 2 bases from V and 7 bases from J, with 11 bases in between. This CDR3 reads CASSQQRSSGYTF. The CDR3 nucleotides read TGTGCCAGCAGCCAACAAAGATCTAGTGGCTACACCTTC.

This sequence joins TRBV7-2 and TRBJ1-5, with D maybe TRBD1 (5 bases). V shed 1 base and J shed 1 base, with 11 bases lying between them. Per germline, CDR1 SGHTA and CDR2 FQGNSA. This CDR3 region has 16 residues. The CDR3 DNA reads TGTGCCAGCAGCTTAGTGGGGGGAGGAAGCAATCAGCCCCAGCATTTT. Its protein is CASSLVGGGSNQPQHF. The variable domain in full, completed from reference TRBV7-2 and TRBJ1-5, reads GAGVSQSPSNKVTEKGKDVELRCDPISGHTALYWYRQSLGQGLEFLIYFQGNSAPDKSGLPSDRFSAERTGGSVSTLTIQRTQQEDSAVYLCASSLVGGGSNQPQHFGDGTRLSIL.